This TCR beta chain was sequenced in a study of regulatory T cells in long-lasting Graves disease. Whole-study context: Newly diagnosed Graves' patients had taken antithyroid drugs under 3 months. Study-wide results and caveats: The work looked only at peripheral blood and did not look at thyroid tissue. Persistent-disease Graves' patients showed less TCR diversity than new cases.

Time point meaning: newly diagnosed GD, antithyroid drugs for less than 3 months. The authors made the TCR library using RNA they extracted from PBMCs. Each patient gave Nine milliliters of EDTA-anticoagulated peripheral blood. The ends lost 3 bases at V and 6 bases at J; junction bases unmatched: 17. The CDR3 runs 17 residues. Germline CDR1 and CDR2: KGHSH and LQKENI. Through Arm-PCR of CDR3 regions and iRepertoire HTBI primers, TCR beta libraries were built. TCRdb ran MiXCR on the multiplex PCR reads and lists one entry per CDR3 protein. The sample carries about 300,000 distinct CDR3 sequences, over 15% recorded once. As concerns this clonotype: Its antigen is as yet unknown.

This TCR derives from a female donor with Graves disease. Sequences were derived from peripheral blood mononuclear cells (PBMCs), sampled at new diagnosis, from a patient treated with antithyroid drugs. The V and J genes are TRBV18 and TRBJ2-7; TRBD2 agrees at 7 bases. CDR3 amino acids: CASSPALADRRGREQYF. Here the CDR3 DNA reads TGTGCCAGCTCACCGGCCCTAGCGGACCGACGGGGACGCGAGCAGTACTTC.